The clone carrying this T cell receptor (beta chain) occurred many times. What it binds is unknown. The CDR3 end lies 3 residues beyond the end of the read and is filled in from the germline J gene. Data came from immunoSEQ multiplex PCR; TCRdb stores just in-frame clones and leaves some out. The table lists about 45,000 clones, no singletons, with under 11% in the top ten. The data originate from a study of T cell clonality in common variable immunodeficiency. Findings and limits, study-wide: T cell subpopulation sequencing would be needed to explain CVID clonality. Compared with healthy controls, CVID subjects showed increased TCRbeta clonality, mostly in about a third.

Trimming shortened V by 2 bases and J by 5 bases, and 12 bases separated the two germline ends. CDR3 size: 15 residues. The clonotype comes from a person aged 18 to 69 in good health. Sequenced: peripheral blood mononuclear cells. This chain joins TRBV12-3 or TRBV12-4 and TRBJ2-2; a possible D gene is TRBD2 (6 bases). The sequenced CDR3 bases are TGTGCCAGCAGTTTACGTCAGGCGGGGACCGGGGAG. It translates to CASSLRQAGTGE. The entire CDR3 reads CASSLRQAGTGELFF.